This T cell receptor (beta chain) was recorded in a study of beta chain features in type 1 diabetes (dated by TCRdb to 2016 to 2019). About the study as a whole: Patients and healthy donors did not differ in mean age, gender distribution, total cell number or subset yield. Naive and central memory subsets were obtained from all 30 or so donors, but regulatory and stem cell-like memory subsets were isolated from only 8 patients and 8 healthy donors. The study compared the TCRB repertoires of sorted circulating CD4+ T cell subsets in recently diagnosed type 1 diabetes patients with those in matched healthy donors. A total of 85 million to 140 million sorted cells were examined across all samples, and a strong correlation was observed between cell number per subset and RNA yield. General conclusions and limits of the study: The naive, central memory and regulatory TCRB repertoires appeared to resemble one another more closely among patients than among healthy donors. Because cDNA was sequenced instead of genomic DNA, activated cells with high expression could be over-represented, although the groups did not differ in activation or CD3 levels. A moderate but significant shortening of TCRB CDR3 length was observed in type 1 diabetes patients in all four CD4+ subsets. Because small numbers of individuals were included in the HLA sub-analyses, any influence of HLA type on TCRB rearrangement was left unresolved. Patients with type 1 diabetes made fewer insertions and deleted more nucleotides at VDJ recombination sites, implying thymic rearrangement abnormalities. Shorter templates might be favored by PCR, yet because patient and control samples were amplified and corrected together, any such skew would affect both groups equally.

From each donor, a single peripheral blood sample of about 100 mL on average was drawn into heparinised tubes. A BD FACSAria II was used to sort naive, central memory, regulatory and stem cell-like memory CD4+ T cells with a panel that included CD45RO, CCR7, CD25, CD127, CD95 and CD27. All sorted populations exceeded 95% purity. PBMCs were separated immediately by Lymphoprep density gradient centrifugation and were stained directly, without being cultured. Samples were stained and sorted in pairs, with one healthy donor and one patient per experiment, so that batch effects were minimized. A few counts support this clone. Its antigen is currently not known. It has no much larger one-base neighbor in the sample; base qualities were not kept. The germline V gene encodes CDR1 SGHNT and CDR2 YYREEE (reference sequence). Taken from cysteine to phenylalanine, the CDR3 has 15 residues. The retained sequence is limited to the CDR3, 45 bases, with the frame set at the first base. V is cut back by 3 bases and J by 1 base, with 2 bases in the junction unmatched.

The High Capacity cDNA Reverse Transcription Kit was used to reverse transcribe all of the isolated RNA, meaning that expressed TCRB transcripts were what got sequenced. Deep immunoSEQ sequencing was performed on naive, central memory and regulatory T cell samples, with an average of roughly 3.5 million total reads per sample. Sorted cells were lysed in RLT buffer and RNA was extracted with DNase-treated RNeasy Micro or Mini kits, depending on cell number. To prevent cross-contamination, each cell subset was processed individually, whereas patient and healthy donor samples were processed jointly. Using the immunoSEQ multiplex PCR, TCRB sequences were amplified from cDNA into 87-bp fragments spanning the CDR3 region. Sequencing of the amplicons was performed on the Illumina HiSeq platform. In the source study's methods: Synthetic template baselines were used to correct PCR bias computationally, reads within Hamming distance 2 were collapsed, and singletons that could not be merged were discarded. By aligning reads against IMGT, V, D and J genes, CDR3 length, and insertions or deletions at six rearrangement sites were assigned. Clonotype counts were normalized to sorted cell number within each subset before computing true diversity and Gini coefficients with the tcR R package. The overlap coefficient, calculated on TCRB nucleotide sequences, was used to measure repertoire sharing. As a proxy for the pre-selection repertoire, out-of-frame TCRB sequences from naive cells were analyzed. TCRdb carries this immuneACCESS record with in-frame sequences only. Its versions omit some clonotypes, under half of them owing to an unresolved V gene in the studies checked, with the rest unexplained. That table is the source of V, J and clone size, and D and trimming were worked out from the DNA. The sample contains more than 300,000 clones, around 12% of them found a single time. Roughly 0.015% of the sample is taken by the ten largest.

The sample taken for sequencing was naive CD4+ T cells from blood. The meaning of the sample's cell subset or site label: true naive CD4+ T cells. The source is a man in his late teens or twenties in good health. This sequence uses TRBV5-4 and TRBJ2-2; a stretch of 8 junction bases matches TRBD2. The CDR3 reads as follows: CASSSLAENTGELFF. Here is the DNA: TGTGCCAGCAGCTCACTAGCGGAGAACACCGGGGAGCTGTTTTTT. The reference TRBV5-4 and TRBJ2-2 proteins fill in what lies around the CDR3, so the full variable domain reads ETGVTQSPTHLIKTRGQQVTLRCSSQSGHNTVSWYQQALGQGPQFIFQYYREEENGRGNFPPRFSGLQFPNYSSELNVNALELDDSALYLCASSSLAENTGELFFGEGSRLTVL.